This T cell receptor beta chain was profiled in a study of blood T cell repertoires in COVID-19. Study overall: Collection of acute and convalescent COVID-19 samples took place in the United States, Italy and Spain. T cells, B-cell-depleted T cells, or PBMCs provided the cDNA or gDNA that served as material.

Measured with immunoSEQ multiplex PCR; TCRdb has only the in-frame clones, and not every one. This sample has 300,000 or so clones; more than 75% occur once, and the top ten carry more than 9%. The CDR3 runs to 15 residues. The V and J ends lost 3 bases and 2 bases respectively, with 11 bases between them. Germline values: CDR1 MNHEY, CDR2 SMNVEV (reference sequence). The chain joins TRBV27 to TRBJ1-5, with D unclear. The sequencing sample was made of PBMCs or T cells enriched from blood (not recorded which). The origin of this receptor is a young woman who had recovered from COVID-19. As DNA, the CDR3 is TGTGCCAGCAGTTTTATGGGAGAGGGCAATCAGCCCCAGCATTTT. Translating it yields CASSFMGEGNQPQHF.